This T cell receptor (beta chain) appears in the sequencing data of a study of blood T cell repertoires in COVID-19. Study summary: Samples of COVID-19 (acute and convalescent) were obtained from the United States, Italy and Spain.

In the study's own analysis: Amplified reference gene primers provided the basis for estimating nucleated cell counts. The repertoire was sequenced with immunoSEQ multiplex PCR; TCRdb's copy has only in-frame clones and lacks some. D and trimming come from the DNA, and the V and J calls and clone size come from that table. The table lists fewer than 250,000 clones, around 85% of them singletons, with roughly 0.7% in the top ten. The CDR3 contains 13 residues. The junction had 4 bases not matched to a gene; V was cut back by 6 bases and J by 6 bases. Germline assignment: CDR1 SGHRS and CDR2 YFSETQ. The sample consisted of peripheral blood. The receptor's source is a man aged 35 to 55 with acute or convalescent COVID-19. The chain joins TRBV5-1 to TRBJ1-4, with 8 bases that match TRBD1. DNA for the CDR3: TGCGCCAGCAACCAGGGGGCCGATGAAAAACTGTTTTTT. It codes for CASNQGADEKLFF. Complete variable domain (other parts from reference TRBV5-1 and TRBJ1-4): KAGVTQTPRYLIKTRGQQVTLSCSPISGHRSVSWYQQTPGQGLQFLFEYFSETQRNKGNFPGRFSGRQFSNSRSEMNVSTLELGDSALYLCASNQGADEKLFFGSGTQLSVL.